Sequencing of this T cell receptor beta chain was carried out in a study of T cells in Graves' hyperthyroidism and ophthalmopathy. Whole-study results and caveats: Stable hyperthyroidism and ophthalmopathy were separated using 13 V-J signatures.

The germline V gene encodes CDR1 MNHNS and CDR2 SASEGT. The CDR3 runs 16 residues. Deletions cut 1 base from V and 2 bases from J, with 14 bases between. This clonotype was counted many times. Its antigen is currently unknown. RNA transcripts gave rise to amplified TCR beta CDR3 regions. Primed by the HTBI set, a first-round RT-PCR was run on the TCR CDR3. Each CDR3 protein gets one entry after TCRdb re-called the multiplex PCR reads with MiXCR. This sample has roughly 520,000 distinct CDR3 sequences, with approximately 25% found just once. This clonotype originated in a woman aged 25 to 39 with Graves' ophthalmopathy. The sequencing input was blood. V usage is TRBV6-1 and J usage is TRBJ1-2; D not certain. The CDR3 nucleotides read TGTGCCAGCAGTGAAGGCCCGATTCGGCCCAACTATGGCTACACCTTC. It encodes CASSEGPIRPNYGYTF.